Listed below are T cell receptor beta chains from one sample, sequenced in a study of identifying expanded T cells in peripheral blood. TCRdb's table, derived via immunoSEQ multiplex PCR, lists solely in-frame clones and lacks some. The sample consists of more than 50,000 clones, over 75% of them appearing once. The sample comprised blood. The receptors stem from a person aged 18 to 70 in good health. The CDR3 runs from the conserved cysteine through the conserved F or W. D genes are given only for firm matches. Some rows have no size entry. The others give once, few or many, or a class for an expanded clone.

d_call | clone_size | j_call | v_call | cdr3_nt | cdr3_aa
- | - | TRBJ2-1 | TRBV2 | TGTGCCAGCAGTGTCAACGGGCTAGGTAATGAGCAGTTCTTC | CASSVNGLGNEQFF
- | - | TRBJ1-3 | TRBV7-8 | TGTGCCAGCAGCCGAATAGCTGGAAACACCATATATTTT | CASSRIAGNTIYF
TRBD1 | - | TRBJ2-5 | TRBV18 | TGTGCCAGCTCACTAACAGGGGGCGCGGAGACCCAGTACTTC | CASSLTGGAETQYF
TRBD2 | few | TRBJ2-1 | TRBV28 | TGTGCCAGCGCAGATAGCGGGAGCTCCTACAATGAGCAGTTCTTC | CASADSGSSYNEQFF
- | - | TRBJ1-2 | TRBV30 | TGTGCCTGGAGTGAGGGGCCCACTAACTATGGCTACACCTTC | CAWSEGPTNYGYTF
- | - | TRBJ1-1 | TRBV15 | TGTGCCACCAGCAGAGAGACAGTAATAACTGAAGCTTTCTTT | CATSRETVITEAFF
- | - | TRBJ1-2 | TRBV10-3 | TGTGCCATCAGTGCCCAGTCGGCAAACAGGGATGGCTACACCTTC | CAISAQSANRDGYTF
TRBD2 | - | TRBJ2-1 | TRBV7-9 | TGTGCCAGCAGCTTGGCTGGTAGCGGGAAAAATGAGCAGTTCTTC | CASSLAGSGKNEQFF
- | - | TRBJ2-3 | TRBV18 | TGTGCCAGCTCCAGGGTAATCACAGATACGCAGTATTTT | CASSRVITDTQYF
TRBD2 | - | TRBJ2-3 | TRBV7-2 | TGTGCCAGCAGCCAGCTAGCGGGTGGCACAGATACGCAGTATTTT | CASSQLAGGTDTQYF
- | - | TRBJ2-7 | TRBV9 | TGTGCCAGCAGCGTAGACCCGGGGTCCTACGAGCAGTACTTC | CASSVDPGSYEQYF
- | - | TRBJ1-5 | TRBV30 | TGTGCCTGGAGTGGGGGAAGCAATCAGCCCCAGCATTTT | CAWSGGSNQPQHF
- | - | TRBJ2-7 | TRBV18 | TGTGCCAGCTCACCATTCACTGTGGGGGAGCAGTACTTC | CASSPFTVGEQYF
TRBD1 | - | TRBJ2-2 | TRBV5-4 | TGTGCCAGCAGCTGGGACAGGGGTCGGACCGGGGAGCTGTTTTTT | CASSWDRGRTGELFF
- | - | TRBJ1-5 | TRBV5-8 | TGTGCCAGCAGCGTCGGACAGAAAGTCAATCAGCCCCAGCATTTT | CASSVGQKVNQPQHF
- | - | TRBJ2-3 | TRBV6-6 | TGTGCCAGCAAGGTGGGGGGAAGAGATACGCAGTATTTT | CASKVGGRDTQYF